This TCR beta chain is from a study of post-analysis software for immune sequencing data. Overall study: There were relapsing-remitting, secondary progressive and progressive-relapsing multiple sclerosis among the disease courses included.

Carried by the TCR beta cDNA libraries were unique molecular identifiers. Researchers reported 550,000 or so cDNA molecules coming from about 1 to 10 million T cells. TCRdb processed the PCR reads anew with MiXCR; each CDR3 protein has one entry. The sample lists roughly 800,000 distinct CDR3 sequences, approximately 53% occurring once. General study findings and limits: Samples from a shared batch, those prepared together, strongly co-clustered by F measure. Five or six TRBV segments were significantly more frequent in patients than in controls. TRBV5-6, TRBV5-1 and TRBV20-1 were among these segments. In multiple sclerosis, normalized Chao1 diversity was significantly below that of controls.

As regards this clonotype: Antigen specificity is unknown.

Trimming took 5 bases from V and 0 from J, leaving 14 bases between them. This CDR3 has 16 residues. Germline CDR1 is SEHNR and CDR2 is FQNEAQ (reference sequence). The source material was blood. The source of this sequence is a girl aged 5-17 years with multiple sclerosis. The chain combines TRBV7-9 with TRBJ2-1; unclear D gene. The chain's CDR3 is CASSPPAPLSYNEQFF. The DNA for the CDR3 is TGTGCCAGCAGCCCTCCTGCGCCCCTCTCCTACAATGAGCAGTTCTTC.